This TCR beta chain derives from a study of blood T cell repertoires in COVID-19. Study in general: COVID-19 samples collected from the United States, Italy and Spain covered acute and convalescent phases.

TCRdb's table, derived via immunoSEQ multiplex PCR, lists solely in-frame clones and lacks some. The data hold about 23,000 clones, with approximately 80% observed a single time. Germline V gene data show CDR1 as MNHEY and CDR2 as SVGEGT. The CDR3 length is 13 residues. Trimming cost V 6 bases and J 1 base, with 9 bases left between them. The rearrangement uses TRBV6-2 or TRBV6-3 and TRBJ2-5, with a possible D match to TRBD1 (6 bases). The TCR sequence derives from a man aged 65 to 85 with acute or convalescent COVID-19. Sequencing was done on a sample of peripheral blood. CDR3 residues: CASSDRTQETQYF. As DNA, the CDR3 is TGTGCCAGCAGCGACAGGACCCAAGAGACCCAGTACTTC.